The 26 T cell receptor beta chains below were found in one sample sequenced in a study of T cell changes during pregnancy in multiple sclerosis. The repertoire was sequenced with immunoSEQ multiplex PCR; TCRdb's copy has only in-frame clones and lacks some. This sample has fewer than 75,000 clones; approximately 91% occur once, and the top ten carry roughly 1.4%. Sequencing used peripheral blood, obtained in the second trimester of pregnancy. These receptors were collected from a female donor with multiple sclerosis, enrolled in a pregnancy study.

The chain is built from TRBV2 and TRBJ1-2; D perhaps matches TRBD1 (5 bases). Germline lookup yields CDR1 SNHLY and CDR2 FYNNEI. The V and J ends lost 6 bases and 4 bases respectively, with 18 bases between them. The CDR3 consists of 15 residues. The CDR3 is CASSAIRRDSYGYTF. CDR3 DNA: TGTGCCAGCAGCGCTATACGCAGGGATAGCTATGGCTACACCTTC.

The rearrangement uses TRBV11-2 and TRBJ2-2, with D uncertain. Trimming removed 1 base from V and 4 bases from J, with 16 bases in between. This CDR3 spans 17 amino acids. From germline, CDR1 is SGHAT and CDR2 FQNNGV. CDR3 loop: CASSLGPSTLGTGELFF. DNA for the CDR3: TGTGCCAGCAGCTTAGGGCCGTCTACCCTAGGCACCGGGGAGCTGTTTTTT.

The rearrangement joins TRBV6-5 to TRBJ2-7; possible D gene TRBD2, 5 bases. The CDR3 has 14 residues. Germline V gene data show CDR1 as MNHEY and CDR2 as SVGAGI. Trimming stripped 2 bases from V and 3 bases from J, with 11 bases between. The CDR3 region is CASSYVPGNYEQYF. Here the CDR3 DNA reads TGTGCCAGCAGTTACGTCCCGGGGAACTACGAGCAGTACTTC.

V is TRBV2 and J is TRBJ2-2, with a tentative D call TRBD2 (6 bases). This CDR3 contains 16 residues. Germline lookup yields CDR1 SNHLY and CDR2 FYNNEI. Trimming pared 6 bases from V and 7 bases from J, leaving 21 bases between. CDR3 nucleotides: TGTGCCAGCAGCGCCAGAGACCCAGCCGGGGGCGGGGAGCTGTTTTTT. Translating it yields CASSARDPAGGGELFF.

The chain carries TRBV4-2 and TRBJ2-7; TRBD2 matches 12 bases. Trimming at V came to 4 bases and at J to 7 bases, leaving 11 bases not matched to a gene. Per the germline V gene, CDR1 is LGHNA and CDR2 is YNFKEQ. The CDR3 runs to 16 residues. The DNA of the CDR3 is TGTGCCAGCAGCCCACGGACTAGCGGGATAATTATGGAGCAGTACTTC. Translated, it gives CASSPRTSGIIMEQYF.

This clone was recorded once. The chain recombines TRBV7-3 with TRBJ1-6, with 7 bases fitting TRBD1. V shed 5 bases, J shed 7 bases, and the junction held 5 bases outside the gene matches. Germline V gives CDR1 SGHTA, CDR2 FQGTGA. The CDR3 runs to 14 residues. The CDR3 loop is CASSIGQVNSPLHF. In DNA form, the CDR3 reads TGTGCCAGCAGCATAGGACAGGTCAATTCACCCCTCCACTTT.

The chain has TRBV5-1 and TRBJ1-3, with 10 positions matching TRBD1. J lost 0 bases, V lost 4 bases, and 10 bases had no gene match. Per germline, CDR1 SGHRS and CDR2 YFSETQ. The CDR3 is 18 amino acids. CDR3 loop: CASSQTPGQGFSGNTIYF. DNA for the CDR3: TGCGCCAGCAGCCAAACACCGGGACAGGGGTTCTCTGGAAACACCATATATTTT.

V usage is TRBV5-1 and J usage is TRBJ2-3, with D possibly TRBD1 on 6 matching bases. Germline V lookup: CDR1 SGHRS, CDR2 YFSETQ. The CDR3 consists of 13 residues. The germline V and J ends were trimmed by 7 bases and 4 bases, with 13 bases remaining between them. The CDR3 DNA follows: TGCGCCAGCCAACAGGGAGTTGCAGATACGCAGTATTTT. Residues: CASQQGVADTQYF.

The rearrangement joins TRBV10-3 to TRBJ2-7, with TRBD1 as a possible D gene (6 bases). The length of the CDR3 is 12 residues. Germline CDR1 and CDR2: ENHRY and SYGVKD. V was trimmed by 7 bases and J by 3 bases, leaving 10 bases between them. For the CDR3, the DNA is TGTGCCATCATGGACAGACACTACGAGCAGTACTTC. Protein sequence: CAIMDRHYEQYF.

The V call is TRBV6-5, the J call TRBJ1-1; D perhaps matches TRBD1 (5 bases). V gave up 4 bases and J gave up 0 bases, with 9 bases separating them. From germline, CDR1 is MNHEY and CDR2 SVGAGI. The length of the CDR3 is 14 residues. CDR3 in amino acids: CASSSRGLNTEAFF. The CDR3 DNA sequence: TGTGCCAGCAGTTCACGGGGGTTGAACACTGAAGCTTTCTTT.

This chain connects TRBV7-2 to TRBJ1-1; D may be TRBD1 (6 bases). The germline gives CDR1 SGHTA, CDR2 FQGNSA. Trimming cost V 7 bases and J 1 base, with 16 bases left between them. The CDR3 extends over 15 amino acids. Here the CDR3 reads CASTFNQGSNTEAFF. DNA for the CDR3: TGTGCCAGCACCTTTAATCAGGGGTCGAACACTGAAGCTTTCTTT.

The rearrangement joins TRBV5-6 to TRBJ1-5; D unresolved. Germline lookup yields CDR1 SGHDT and CDR2 YYEEEE. The length of the CDR3 is 12 residues. Trimming cost V 4 bases and J 10 bases, with 12 bases left between them. CDR3 protein: CASSRMELPQHF. CDR3 coding DNA: TGTGCCAGCAGCAGAATGGAGTTACCCCAGCATTTT.

The chain carries TRBV27 and TRBJ1-3, with a weak D call TRBD1 (5 bases). Germline V gene data show CDR1 as MNHEY and CDR2 as SMNVEV (reference sequence). The length of the CDR3 is 13 residues. The V end was cut by 3 bases, the J end by 3 bases, with 6 bases between. This chain's CDR3 is CASSLGLGNTIYF. For the CDR3, the DNA is TGTGCCAGCAGTTTGGGACTTGGAAACACCATATATTTT.

The chain combines TRBV29-1 with TRBJ1-4; TRBD1 is a possible D gene (6 bases). The CDR3 spans 12 residues. The V gene's germline CDR1 is SQVTM and CDR2 ANQGSEA. V lost 6 bases and J lost 3, with 8 bases in between. The CDR3 spells CSVRGANEKLFF. DNA of the CDR3: TGCAGCGTCAGGGGAGCTAATGAAAAACTGTTTTTT.

The chain combines TRBV6-4 with TRBJ2-7, with 7 bases fitting TRBD1. CDR1 is MRHNA and CDR2 is SNTAGT in the germline V gene. The CDR3 is 13 amino acids. J lost 6 bases, V lost 5 bases, and 7 bases had no gene match. CDR3 in amino acids: CASSSQGDGEQYF. In DNA, the CDR3 is TGTGCCAGCAGTTCCCAGGGGGATGGCGAGCAGTACTTC.

The rearrangement uses TRBV2 and TRBJ1-5; unclear D gene. Germline V gene lookup returns CDR1 SNHLY and CDR2 FYNNEI. CDR3 length: 15 amino acids. The V end lost 6 bases, the J end lost 1 base, and 13 bases lay between the germline ends. The CDR3 loop reads CASRKEAESNQPQHF. For the CDR3, the DNA is TGTGCCAGCAGGAAGGAGGCGGAGAGCAATCAGCCCCAGCATTTT.

The chain carries TRBV6-1 and TRBJ2-7; 8 bases fit TRBD2. J gave up 5 bases and V 1 base, and 1 base lay outside the gene matches. The CDR3 extends over 13 amino acids. Germline values: CDR1 MNHNS, CDR2 SASEGT. CDR3 loop: CASSEGAGDEQYF. CDR3 nucleotides: TGTGCCAGCAGTGAAGGAGCGGGGGACGAGCAGTACTTC.

The chain joins TRBV18 to TRBJ1-2; 8 positions agree with TRBD1. This CDR3 spans 15 amino acids. CDR1 is KGHSH, CDR2 LQKENI, per germline. The trim removed 2 bases at V and 8 bases at J, leaving 10 bases unmatched. Here the CDR3 reads CASSPGTGTSGGYTF. CDR3 in DNA: TGTGCCAGCTCACCAGGGACAGGCACGTCTGGGGGCTACACCTTC.

The chain is built from TRBV30 and TRBJ2-7; the match to TRBD2 covers 10 bases. Trimming took 4 bases from V and 3 from J; bases not matched to a gene: 9. Germline V lookup: CDR1 GTSNPN, CDR2 SVGIG (reference sequence). The length of the CDR3 is 15 residues. The CDR3 coding sequence is TGTGCCTGGACCGACGGGGCTAGCGGGAGCTACGAGCAGTACTTC. This gives the protein CAWTDGASGSYEQYF.

This sequence joins TRBV27 and TRBJ1-4; the D is unclear. Germline lookup yields CDR1 MNHEY and CDR2 SMNVEV (reference sequence). The CDR3 covers 13 residues. The V end lost 2 bases, the J end lost 10 bases, and 11 bases lay between the germline ends. The CDR3 DNA reads as TGTGCCAGCAGTTTAGACTACTTAGGAAAACTGTTTTTT. This encodes CASSLDYLGKLFF.

The chain has TRBV7-9 and TRBJ2-3; D remains unclear. The CDR3 is 14 residues long. The V gene lost 4 bases and the J gene lost 2 bases, with 10 bases spanning the gap. Per the germline V gene, CDR1 is SEHNR and CDR2 is FQNEAQ (reference sequence). The CDR3 DNA is TGTGCCAGCAGCTATAATACTTACACAGATACGCAGTATTTT. It encodes CASSYNTYTDTQYF. The full variable domain, completed using reference TRBV7-9 and TRBJ2-3, is DTGVSQNPRHKITKRGQNVTFRCDPISEHNRLYWYRQTLGQGPEFLTYFQNEAQLEKSRLLSDRFSAERPKGSFSTLEIQRTEQGDSAMYLCASSYNTYTDTQYFGPGTRLTVL.

The chain joins TRBV11-2 to TRBJ2-5; a possible D gene is TRBD1 (5 bases). CDR3 size: 15 residues. Germline V CDR1 and CDR2: SGHAT, FQNNGV. V was pared by 3 bases and J by 1 base, with 12 bases between. The CDR3 spells CASSFGDSLQETQYF. In DNA, the CDR3 is TGTGCCAGCAGCTTCGGAGACAGTCTCCAAGAGACCCAGTACTTC.

This clone came up once. The rearrangement links TRBV7-9 to TRBJ2-5; D is uncertain. The V end lost 1 base, the J end lost 2 bases, and 5 bases lay between the germline ends. Germline lookup yields CDR1 SEHNR and CDR2 FQNEAQ (reference sequence). The CDR3 runs 13 residues. Written as DNA, the CDR3 is TGTGCCAGCAGCTTAGACAGTCAAGAGACCCAGTACTTC. It codes for CASSLDSQETQYF.

The chain couples TRBV7-2 to TRBJ1-2; D not resolved. The CDR3 extends over 14 amino acids. The germline V gene has CDR1 SGHTA and CDR2 FQGNSA. The ends were cut back, 5 bases at V and 5 bases at J, with 15 bases in the middle. The CDR3 spells CASSRSEGGYGYTF. Here the CDR3 DNA reads TGTGCCAGCAGCCGTTCGGAGGGTGGGTATGGCTACACCTTC.

There are a few counts of this clone. V gene TRBV6-1 combines with J gene TRBJ1-1; weak D call: TRBD1 (5 bases). V lost 3 bases and J lost 2, with 7 bases in between. Germline CDR1 reads MNHNS; CDR2 reads SASEGT. The CDR3 sequence is 13 residues long. The CDR3, as DNA: TGTGCCAGCAGTGACAGGGAAAACACTGAAGCTTTCTTT. Its translation: CASSDRENTEAFF.

This chain joins TRBV5-1 and TRBJ2-3; 10 positions match TRBD2. CDR1 SGHRS and CDR2 YFSETQ come from the germline V gene. Trimming cost V 4 bases and J 4 bases; bases outside gene matches: 12. The CDR3 is 17 amino acids. CDR3 in DNA: TGCGCCAGCAGCCTTTCCCCTAGCGGGAGACGAGCAGATACGCAGTATTTT. The encoded protein is CASSLSPSGRRADTQYF.